This TCR beta chain was captured in a study of a mutant IDH1 vaccine in newly diagnosed glioma. Study information: The study started vaccination 4-6 weeks after radiotherapy alone, or with temozolomide cycles. Averaging roughly 40 years of age, treated patients were around 60% male and around 40% female.

Sample time point: week 11, during vaccination. Every vaccine dose comprised 300 ug of mutant IDH1 20-mer peptide plus topical imiquimod. Study-wide results and limits: Among all patients, vaccine-induced immune responses occurred in roughly 93%.

This clone was counted once. Its antigen is currently unknown. CDR1 and CDR2 (germline): SGHRS, YFSETQ. Deletions cut 0 bases from V and 5 bases from J, with 11 bases between. This CDR3 has 14 amino acids. The protocol was immunoSEQ multiplex PCR, while the TCRdb copy is restricted to in-frame clones and leaves out a portion. Here the sample spans tens of thousands of clones, 80% to 85% being singletons. The receptor comes from a man aged 40-50 years with glioma. The rearrangement links TRBV5-1 to TRBJ2-5; D might be TRBD1 (6 bases). Here the sequenced sample was PBMCs, taken from a glioma patient whose treatment included an IDH1 peptide vaccine. The CDR3 loop is CASSLVQGDETQYF. The CDR3 coding sequence is TGCGCCAGCAGCTTGGTACAGGGTGACGAGACCCAGTACTTC.